Below are 26 T cell receptor beta chains sequenced from a single sample in a study of blood T cell repertoires in COVID-19. Here immunoSEQ multiplex PCR was the method, and the copy in TCRdb shows in-frame clones only, minus some. The sample carries about 99,000 clones, 85% to 90% recorded once. The sample was peripheral blood. These receptors all come from a man in his fifties with COVID-19, enrolled during active disease.

This clone has just a few counts. The rearrangement joins TRBV7-8 to TRBJ2-7; D perhaps matches TRBD2 (6 bases). Germline CDR1 is SGHVS and CDR2 is FQNEAQ. V gave up 1 base and J gave up 6 bases, with 22 bases separating them. This CDR3 has 17 residues. CDR3 nucleotide sequence: TGTGCCAGCAGCTTAGTGGTGGGGGACTGGTGGTCCGTCGAGCAGTACTTC. Protein sequence: CASSLVVGDWWSVEQYF.

V is TRBV28 and J is TRBJ2-7, with 7 bases identical to TRBD1. Losses at the gene ends were 11 bases for V and 2 bases for J; bases not matched to a gene: 9. In germline, CDR1 is MDHEN, CDR2 SYDVKM. The CDR3 runs to 13 residues. CDR3 in amino acids: CAATTGPTYEQYF. The CDR3 region has the DNA TGTGCCGCCACGACAGGGCCCACCTACGAGCAGTACTTC.

J is TRBJ2-2 and V is TRBV5-4; 9 bases are a match to TRBD2. The CDR3 has 16 residues. Germline V gene sequence: CDR1 SGHNT, CDR2 YYREEE (reference sequence). After removal of 5 bases from V and 3 bases from J, the junction contained 8 bases not matched to a gene. The CDR3 coding sequence is TGTGCCAGCAGACATCAGACTAGCGGATACACCGGGGAGCTGTTTTTT. Protein sequence: CASRHQTSGYTGELFF.

The V gene is TRBV19, the J gene TRBJ1-2, with D possibly TRBD1 on 6 matching bases. Germline-derived CDR1 and CDR2 are LNHDA and SQIVND (reference sequence). Trimming cost V 8 bases and J 4 bases, with 14 bases left between them. The CDR3 is 13 amino acids. CDR3 nucleotides: TGTGCCAGTCAGGGGTCCTACTTCTATGGCTACACCTTC. This codes for CASQGSYFYGYTF.

This chain uses TRBV5-4 with TRBJ2-1; 11 nucleotides align to TRBD2. Germline V CDR1 and CDR2: SGHNT, YYREEE (reference sequence). Trimming at V came to 4 bases and at J to 2 bases, leaving 5 bases not matched to a gene. CDR3 length: 16 residues. The CDR3 loop is CASSPGTSGAYNEQFF. The CDR3, as DNA: TGTGCCAGCAGCCCCGGGACTAGCGGTGCCTACAATGAGCAGTTCTTC.

The chain employs TRBV27 and TRBJ1-6; no clear D gene. There are 15 residues in the CDR3. Germline V gene sequence: CDR1 MNHEY, CDR2 SMNVEV (reference sequence). V was trimmed by 6 bases and J by 0 bases, leaving 9 bases between them. The CDR3 region is CASRPEPSYNSPLHF. The CDR3, as DNA: TGTGCCAGCAGACCGGAGCCCTCCTATAATTCACCCCTCCACTTT.

The chain couples TRBV24-1 to TRBJ1-6, with unresolved D. V lost 4 bases and J lost 5, with 8 bases in between. The CDR3 runs to 14 residues. CDR1 and CDR2 (germline): KGHDR, SFDVKD. CDR3 protein: CATSESSDNSPLHF. The CDR3 DNA is TGTGCCACCAGTGAGTCGAGTGATAATTCACCCCTCCACTTT.

This clone was seen only a few times. The CDR3 nucleotides read TGTGCCAGCAGCCAACAGGGCTTGTATAATTCACCCCTCCACTTT. This sequence encodes CASSQQGLYNSPLHF. The chain has TRBV14 and TRBJ1-6, with D possibly matching TRBD1 (5 bases). Trimming took 2 bases from V and 4 from J, leaving 9 bases between them. The CDR3 runs 15 residues. Per the germline V gene, CDR1 is SGHDN and CDR2 is FVKESK.

The rearrangement uses TRBV12-3 or TRBV12-4 and TRBJ1-2; D gene ambiguous. The CDR3 is made up of 11 amino acids. V shed 5 bases and J shed 8 bases, with 9 bases lying between them. The CDR3: CASSKGGGYTF. Written as DNA, the CDR3 is TGTGCCAGCAGTAAGGGAGGAGGCTACACCTTC.

The gene calls are TRBV7-6 and TRBJ1-6; TRBD1 agrees at 7 bases. The CDR3 spans 16 residues. V dropped 3 bases and J dropped 7; count of bases not matched to a gene: 9. Germline V gene lookup returns CDR1 SGHVS and CDR2 FNYEAQ. CDR3 nucleotides: TGTGCCAGCAGCTTTGTGATAGGGGGCCGCAATTCACCCCTCCACTTT. It translates to CASSFVIGGRNSPLHF.

The genes are TRBV27 and TRBJ2-2; 9 bases map to TRBD2. This CDR3 contains 17 residues. The V gene end was trimmed by 7 bases and the J gene end by 5 bases; junction bases not matched to a gene: 14. Germline CDR1 and CDR2: MNHEY and SMNVEV (reference sequence). CDR3 sequence reads: CASKGLAGSTGTGELFF. CDR3 in DNA: TGTGCCAGCAAAGGGCTAGCGGGGAGCACAGGAACCGGGGAGCTGTTTTTT.

The chain has TRBV19 and TRBJ1-4, with 8 bases aligning to TRBD1. The assigned J gene may be wrong: the sequence end matches TRBJ2-2 better. The CDR3 spans 14 residues. The germline gives CDR1 LNHDA, CDR2 SQIVND (reference sequence). The CDR3 DNA reads as TGTGCCAGTAGTATACAGGGGGCGCCCGGGGAGCTGTTTTTT. The encoded protein is CASSIQGAPGELFF.

The V and J genes are TRBV6-5 and TRBJ1-1; 7 positions agree with TRBD1. The CDR3 length is 14 residues. J gave up 2 bases and V 6 bases, and 6 bases lay outside the gene matches. Per germline, CDR1 MNHEY and CDR2 SVGAGI. CDR3 sequence reads: CASSARGVNTEAFF. In DNA, the CDR3 is TGTGCCAGCAGCGCCAGGGGGGTAAACACTGAAGCTTTCTTT.

The chain joins TRBV19 to TRBJ1-1, with D possibly matching TRBD1 (5 bases). From germline, CDR1 is LNHDA and CDR2 SQIVND (reference sequence). The ends were cut back, 5 bases at V and 10 bases at J, with 11 bases in the middle. The CDR3 spans 11 residues. The CDR3 nucleotides read TGTGCCAGTAGTGGTCGGGGGAGAGCTTTCTTT. Its protein is CASSGRGRAFF.

The rearrangement joins TRBV19 to TRBJ1-4; D uncertain. V was trimmed by 5 bases and J by 0 bases, leaving 16 bases between them. Germline assignment: CDR1 LNHDA and CDR2 SQIVND (reference sequence). CDR3 length: 17 residues. The CDR3 coding sequence is TGTGCCAGTAGTCCACAATTGGACGGGACAACTAATGAAAAACTGTTTTTT. This encodes CASSPQLDGTTNEKLFF.

In its sample, this clone was seen once. This rearrangement joins TRBV5-1 to TRBJ1-6; D not certain. The CDR3 contains 13 residues. V gave up 1 base and J gave up 10 bases, with 9 bases separating them. Germline lookup yields CDR1 SGHRS and CDR2 YFSETQ. CDR3 amino acids: CASSLTAESPLHF. The CDR3 coding sequence is TGCGCCAGCAGCTTGACAGCCGAGTCACCCCTCCACTTT. Based on the CDR3 plus reference TRBV5-1 and TRBJ1-6, the full variable domain is KAGVTQTPRYLIKTRGQQVTLSCSPISGHRSVSWYQQTPGQGLQFLFEYFSETQRNKGNFPGRFSGRQFSNSRSEMNVSTLELGDSALYLCASSLTAESPLHFGNGTRLTVT.

The J gene is TRBJ1-2, the V gene TRBV27, with TRBD1 matching over 7 bases. V trimming: 4 bases; J trimming: 8 bases; junction bases outside the gene matches: 7. Germline V gene lookup returns CDR1 MNHEY and CDR2 SMNVEV (reference sequence). The CDR3 contains 13 residues. The DNA of the CDR3 is TGTGCCAGCAGTTCGAGACAGGGCTCAGGCTACACCTTC. Translated: CASSSRQGSGYTF.

The chain uses TRBV12-3 or TRBV12-4 and TRBJ2-2, with unresolved D. The V and J ends lost 3 bases and 6 bases respectively, with 5 bases between them. This CDR3 is built from 12 residues. CDR3 sequence: CASSFLAGELFF. CDR3 nucleotide sequence: TGTGCCAGCAGTTTTTTAGCCGGGGAGCTGTTTTTT.

This clone showed up just a few times. This sequence joins TRBV11-2 and TRBJ2-7; 7 bases map to TRBD1. The CDR3 is 14 amino acids. V trimming: 4 bases; J trimming: 6 bases; junction bases outside the gene matches: 9. Germline CDR1 reads SGHAT; CDR2 reads FQNNGV. This CDR3 reads CASSSQQGMGEQYF. The CDR3 DNA is TGTGCCAGCAGCTCTCAACAGGGGATGGGCGAGCAGTACTTC.

In its sample, this clone was seen a few times. The J gene is TRBJ1-6, the V gene TRBV3-1 (or the pseudogene TRBV3-2), with D uncertain. The CDR3 totals 14 residues. Deletions cut 3 bases from V and 10 bases from J, with 13 bases between. Per the germline V gene, CDR1 is LGHDT and CDR2 is YNNKEL (reference sequence). CDR3 sequence reads: CASSHGERGSPLHF. In DNA form, the CDR3 reads TGTGCCAGCAGCCACGGGGAACGGGGATCACCCCTCCACTTT.

The gene calls are TRBV6-5 and TRBJ1-4; 7 bases are a match to TRBD1. CDR3 size: 14 residues. The trim removed 6 bases at V and 8 bases at J, leaving 9 bases unmatched. Germline assignment: CDR1 MNHEY and CDR2 SVGAGI. CDR3 region: CASRPQGGREKLFF. CDR3 DNA sequence: TGTGCCAGCAGACCTCAGGGGGGAAGGGAAAAACTGTTTTTT.

The V gene is TRBV20-1, the J gene TRBJ1-1; the D gene is possibly TRBD1 (5 bases). Germline CDR1 DFQATT, CDR2 SNEGSKA (reference sequence). The CDR3 extends over 11 amino acids. Deletions cut 6 bases from V and 3 bases from J, with 8 bases between. This CDR3 reads CSAAGDTEAFF. CDR3 nucleotide sequence: TGCAGTGCGGCGGGGGACACTGAAGCTTTCTTT.

The chain's CDR3 is CASSEGTGVGYEQYF. CDR3 DNA sequence: TGTGCCAGCAGTGAGGGGACAGGGGTAGGCTACGAGCAGTACTTC. The rearrangement links TRBV6-1 to TRBJ2-7, with 10 nucleotides matching TRBD1. Trimming at V came to 3 bases and at J to 3 bases, leaving 5 bases not matched to a gene. Germline CDR1 is MNHNS and CDR2 is SASEGT. This CDR3 has 15 amino acids.

This clone has more than one count but fewer than ten. This chain uses TRBV28 with TRBJ1-3; perhaps TRBD1 as D (5 bases). V was trimmed by 1 base and J by 7 bases, leaving 8 bases between them. This CDR3 is 13 amino acids long. Germline V gives CDR1 MDHEN, CDR2 SYDVKM. CDR3 DNA sequence: TGTGCCAGCAGTTTATTCCAGGGCAACACCATATATTTT. It translates to CASSLFQGNTIYF.

The chain recombines TRBV27 with TRBJ2-1, with D unclear. The CDR3 covers 16 residues. The germline gives CDR1 MNHEY, CDR2 SMNVEV (reference sequence). Trimming left V 8 bases short and J 0 bases short, with 17 bases between. The CDR3 is CASQVQSSRSYNEQFF. The CDR3 DNA reads TGTGCCAGCCAGGTCCAAAGCAGCCGCTCCTACAATGAGCAGTTCTTC.

J is TRBJ1-5 and V is TRBV7-9, with a possible D match to TRBD1 (5 bases). V lost 5 bases, J lost 4 bases, and 18 bases lay in between. Germline values: CDR1 SEHNR, CDR2 FQNEAQ (reference sequence). This CDR3 spans 16 amino acids. The CDR3 loop is CASSPIDTGGNQPQHF. CDR3 bases: TGTGCCAGCAGCCCCATCGACACGGGGGGTAATCAGCCCCAGCATTTT.